This T cell receptor (beta chain) came from a study of blood T cell repertoires in COVID-19. The wider study: PBMCs, B-cell-depleted T cells, or T cells were the source of the cDNA or gDNA that made up the material.

The germline V gene has CDR1 MDHEN and CDR2 SYDVKM. Deletions cut 3 bases from V and 7 bases from J, with 15 bases between. The length of the CDR3 is 14 residues. Repertoires were generated with immunoSEQ multiplex PCR, while TCRdb's copy carries only in-frame clones and drops some. This repertoire shows tens of thousands of clones, roughly 80% found once; its top ten account for 4% to 6%. The sequence derives from a man at least 80 years old with COVID-19, enrolled during active disease. The V call is TRBV28, the J call TRBJ1-2; D gene ambiguous. Sequencing was performed on peripheral blood. The DNA for the CDR3 is TGTGCCAGCAGTTTTGCTAGCATACTACGTGGCTACACCTTC. As protein: CASSFASILRGYTF.